This T cell receptor beta chain was documented in a study of blood T cells in healthy people across ages. This clonotype appeared a few times. A sample-barcoded 5' primer and a J-beta primer mix were used in a second PCR of about 7 to 12 cycles. TCRdb re-called the 5' RACE reads with MiXCR, one entry per CDR3 protein. The sample carries about 1.7 million distinct CDR3 sequences, roughly 28% recorded once. V was clipped by 3 bases and J by 0 bases, with 8 bases between them. Germline V gene sequence: CDR1 MNHNY, CDR2 SVGAGI (reference sequence). The CDR3 consists of 15 residues. The sequenced material came from blood. The chain links TRBV6-6 to TRBJ1-4; D gene unclear. This sequence originates from a woman aged 25 to 39 in good health. The CDR3 is CASSYMGSTNEKLFF. The CDR3 coding sequence is TGTGCCAGCAGTTATATGGGGTCAACTAATGAAAAACTGTTTTTT.